This T cell receptor (beta chain) emerged from a study of shared clonotypes between healthy human individuals. Terminally differentiated effector memory CD45RA+ cells were left out of the naive CD8 fraction, which was CD45RO-negative and positively selected for CCR7. Sequencing was performed with immunoSEQ multiplex PCR; in TCRdb, only in-frame clones are kept and a portion is missing. This repertoire shows around 2,000,000 clones, about 95% found once; its top ten account for about 1.1%. Germline lookup yields CDR1 KGHSH and CDR2 LQKENI. The CDR3 has 15 residues. Losses at the gene ends were 5 bases for V and 6 bases for J; bases not matched to a gene: 8.

The gene calls are TRBV18 and TRBJ1-5, with TRBD1 matching over 9 bases. The receptor comes from a man younger than 35 in good health. Sequenced material: naive CD8+ T cells sorted from blood. This chain's CDR3 is CASSSAGTGSQPQHF. CDR3 DNA: TGTGCCAGCTCATCGGCCGGGACAGGGAGTCAGCCCCAGCATTTT.